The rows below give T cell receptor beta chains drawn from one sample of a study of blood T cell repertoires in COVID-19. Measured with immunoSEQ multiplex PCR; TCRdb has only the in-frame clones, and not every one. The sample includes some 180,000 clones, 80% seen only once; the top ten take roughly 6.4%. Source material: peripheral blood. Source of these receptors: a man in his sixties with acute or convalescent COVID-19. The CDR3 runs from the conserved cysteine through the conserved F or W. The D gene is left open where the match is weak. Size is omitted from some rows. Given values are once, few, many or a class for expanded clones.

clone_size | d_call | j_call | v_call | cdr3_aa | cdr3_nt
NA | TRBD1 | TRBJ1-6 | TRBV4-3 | CASSQQGASYNSPLHF | TGCGCCAGCAGCCAACAGGGGGCCTCCTATAATTCACCCCTCCACTTT
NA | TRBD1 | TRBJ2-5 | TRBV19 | CASSISAGGAGETQYF | TGTGCCAGTAGTATATCCGCAGGGGGCGCGGGAGAGACCCAGTACTTC
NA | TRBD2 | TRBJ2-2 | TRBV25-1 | CASMTSGGFAGELFF | TGTGCCAGCATGACTAGCGGGGGGTTTGCCGGGGAGCTGTTTTTT
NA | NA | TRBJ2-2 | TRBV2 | CASSRQGPPNTGELFF | TGTGCCAGCAGTCGCCAGGGTCCCCCTAACACCGGGGAGCTGTTTTTT
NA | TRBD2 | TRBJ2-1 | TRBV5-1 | CASTPTSGGSYNEQFF | TGCGCCAGCACTCCGACTAGCGGGGGATCCTACAATGAGCAGTTCTTC
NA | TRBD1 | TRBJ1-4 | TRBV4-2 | CASSRQGQGYEKLFF | TGTGCCAGCAGCCGACAAGGACAGGGGTATGAAAAACTGTTTTTT
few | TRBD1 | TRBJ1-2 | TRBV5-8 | CASSFGLGQGLANYGYTF | TGTGCCAGCAGCTTTGGTCTGGGACAGGGGTTAGCTAACTATGGCTACACCTTC
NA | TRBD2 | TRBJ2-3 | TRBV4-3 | CASSHSGTSGSTDTQYF | TGCGCCAGCAGCCATTCGGGGACTAGCGGGAGCACAGATACGCAGTATTTT
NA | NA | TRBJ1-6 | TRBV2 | CASWGGRTDNSPLHF | TGTGCCAGCTGGGGGGGTAGGACGGATAATTCACCCCTCCACTTT
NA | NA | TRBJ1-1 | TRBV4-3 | CASSRSQNTEAFF | TGCGCCAGCAGCCGCTCACAGAACACTGAAGCTTTCTTT
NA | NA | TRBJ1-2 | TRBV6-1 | CASSEAQRGWDGYTF | TGTGCCAGCAGTGAAGCGCAGCGGGGTTGGGATGGCTACACCTTC
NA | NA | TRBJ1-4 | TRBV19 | CASSAMGLGNEKLFF | TGTGCCAGTAGTGCAATGGGACTAGGTAATGAAAAACTGTTTTTT
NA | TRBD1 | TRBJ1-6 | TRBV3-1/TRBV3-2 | CASSQGGRGRNSPLHF | TGTGCCAGCAGCCAAGGTGGCAGGGGGCGGAATTCACCCCTCCACTTT